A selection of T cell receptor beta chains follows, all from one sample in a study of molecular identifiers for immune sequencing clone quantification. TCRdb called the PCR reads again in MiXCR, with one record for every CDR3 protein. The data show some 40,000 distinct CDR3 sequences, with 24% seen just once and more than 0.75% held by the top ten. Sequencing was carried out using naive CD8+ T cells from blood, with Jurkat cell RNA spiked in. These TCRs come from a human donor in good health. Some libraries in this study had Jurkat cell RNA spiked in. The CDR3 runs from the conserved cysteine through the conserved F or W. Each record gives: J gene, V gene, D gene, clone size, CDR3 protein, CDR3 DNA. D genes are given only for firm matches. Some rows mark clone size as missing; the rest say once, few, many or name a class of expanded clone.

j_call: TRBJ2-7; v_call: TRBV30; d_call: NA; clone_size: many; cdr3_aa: CAWSVTGTYEQYF; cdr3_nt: TGTGCCTGGAGTGTAACAGGGACCTACGAGCAGTACTTC
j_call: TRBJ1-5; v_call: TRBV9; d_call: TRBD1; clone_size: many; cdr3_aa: CASSQQGASGQPQHF; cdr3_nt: TGTGCCAGCAGCCAACAGGGGGCGTCGGGTCAGCCCCAGCATTTT
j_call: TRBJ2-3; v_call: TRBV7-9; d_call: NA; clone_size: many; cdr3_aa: CASSTADPDPTDTQYF; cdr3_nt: TGTGCCAGCAGCACCGCAGACCCGGACCCCACAGATACGCAGTATTTT
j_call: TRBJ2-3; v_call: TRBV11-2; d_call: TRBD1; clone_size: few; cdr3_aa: CASSDRVTDTQYF; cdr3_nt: TGTGCCAGCTCCGACAGGGTCACAGATACGCAGTATTTT
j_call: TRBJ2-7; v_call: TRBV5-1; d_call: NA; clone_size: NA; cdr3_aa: CASSHGGTYDEQYF; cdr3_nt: TGCGCCAGCAGCCACGGCGGCACCTATGACGAGCAGTACTTC
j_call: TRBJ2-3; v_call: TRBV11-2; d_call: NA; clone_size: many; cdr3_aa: CASSLAVVGTDTQYF; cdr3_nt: TGTGCCAGCAGCTTAGCTGTAGTTGGCACAGATACGCAGTATTTT
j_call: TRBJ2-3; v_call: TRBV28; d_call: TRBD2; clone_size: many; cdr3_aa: CASSLSSGRIPDTQYF; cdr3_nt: TGTGCCAGCAGTTTATCTAGCGGGAGAATCCCAGATACGCAGTATTTT
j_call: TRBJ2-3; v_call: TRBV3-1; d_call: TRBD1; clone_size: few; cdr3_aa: CASSQTGLGDTQYF; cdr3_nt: TGTGCCAGCAGCCAGACAGGGTTGGGAGATACGCAGTATTTT
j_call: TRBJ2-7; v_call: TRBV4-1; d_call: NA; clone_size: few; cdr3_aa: CASSQVVSYEQYF; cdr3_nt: TGCGCCAGCAGCCAAGTTGTGTCCTACGAGCAGTACTTC
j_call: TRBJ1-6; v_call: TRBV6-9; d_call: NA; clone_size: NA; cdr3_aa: CASGLTPSSPLHF; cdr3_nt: TGTGCCAGCGGATTGACCCCGAGTTCACCCCTCCACTTT
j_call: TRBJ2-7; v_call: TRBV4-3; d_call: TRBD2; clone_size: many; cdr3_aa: CASSQGAAASGRYEQYF; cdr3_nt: TGCGCCAGCAGCCAAGGGGCGGCTGCTAGCGGGAGGTACGAGCAGTACTTC
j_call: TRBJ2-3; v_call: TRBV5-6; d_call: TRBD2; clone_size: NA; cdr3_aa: CASSFSSGRGDTQYF; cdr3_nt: TGTGCCAGCAGCTTCTCTAGCGGACGGGGAGATACGCAGTATTTT
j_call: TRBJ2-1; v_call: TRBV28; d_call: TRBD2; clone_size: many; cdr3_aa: CARRTARGGLAGNNEQFF; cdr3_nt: TGTGCCAGAAGGACGGCCCGAGGGGGACTAGCGGGAAACAATGAGCAGTTCTTC
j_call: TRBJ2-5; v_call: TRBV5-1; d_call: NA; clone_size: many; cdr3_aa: CASSDDTQETQYF; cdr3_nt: TGCGCCAGCAGCGACGACACGCAAGAGACCCAGTACTTC
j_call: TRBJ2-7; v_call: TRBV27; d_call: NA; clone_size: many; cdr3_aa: CASRPGVSAYEQYF; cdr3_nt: TGTGCCAGCAGACCAGGGGTGTCGGCCTACGAGCAGTACTTC
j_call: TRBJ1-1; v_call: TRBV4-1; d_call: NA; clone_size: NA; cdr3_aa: CASSQGVGLGASTPEAFF; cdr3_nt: TGCGCCAGCAGCCAAGGGGTCGGGTTAGGGGCTAGTACTCCTGAAGCTTTCTTT
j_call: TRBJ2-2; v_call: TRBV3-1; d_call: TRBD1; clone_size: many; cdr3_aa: CASSLGQAAANTGELFF; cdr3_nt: TGTGCCAGCAGCCTAGGACAGGCAGCCGCGAACACCGGGGAGCTGTTTTTT
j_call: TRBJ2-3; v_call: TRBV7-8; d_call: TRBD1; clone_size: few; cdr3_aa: CASSQGVGSTDTLYF; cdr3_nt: TGTGCCAGCTCACAGGGGGTCGGGAGCACAGATACGCTGTATTTT
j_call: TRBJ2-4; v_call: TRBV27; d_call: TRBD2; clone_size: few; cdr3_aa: CASAPRGGNIQYF; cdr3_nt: TGTGCCAGCGCCCCCCGCGGGGGAAACATTCAGTACTTC
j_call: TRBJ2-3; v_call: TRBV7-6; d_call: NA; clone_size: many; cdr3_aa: CASSTYPGGGLEADTQYF; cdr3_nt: TGTGCCAGCAGCACCTACCCGGGTGGGGGGCTAGAAGCAGATACGCAGTATTTT
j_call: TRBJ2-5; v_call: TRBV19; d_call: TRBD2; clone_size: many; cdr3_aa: CASSIGTSGRKETQYF; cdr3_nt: TGTGCCAGTAGTATAGGGACTAGCGGGAGAAAAGAGACCCAGTACTTC
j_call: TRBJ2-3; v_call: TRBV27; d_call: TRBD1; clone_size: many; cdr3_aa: CASGTGTGGTDTQYF; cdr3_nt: TGTGCCAGCGGGACCGGGACAGGGGGCACAGATACGCAGTATTTT
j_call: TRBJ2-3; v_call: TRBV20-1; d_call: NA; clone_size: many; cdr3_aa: CSANPGPDTDTQYF; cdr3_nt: TGCAGTGCTAACCCAGGGCCCGACACAGATACGCAGTATTTT
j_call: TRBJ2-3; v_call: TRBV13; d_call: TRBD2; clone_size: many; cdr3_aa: CASSFSSGRSPDTQYF; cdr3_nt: TGTGCCAGCAGCTTTAGTAGCGGGAGGTCCCCAGATACGCAGTATTTT
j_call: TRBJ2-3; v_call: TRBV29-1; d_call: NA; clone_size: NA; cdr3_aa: CSVEDGRTHTDTQYF; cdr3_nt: TGCAGCGTTGAAGACGGGCGGACCCACACAGATACGCAGTATTTT
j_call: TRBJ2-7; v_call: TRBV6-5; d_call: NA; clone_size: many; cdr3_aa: CASRKGYEQYF; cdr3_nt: TGTGCCAGCAGGAAGGGTTACGAGCAGTACTTC
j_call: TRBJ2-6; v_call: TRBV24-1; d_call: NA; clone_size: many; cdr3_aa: CATSDHSTDSGANVLTF; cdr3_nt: TGTGCCACCAGTGATCATTCGACAGATTCTGGGGCCAACGTCCTGACTTTC
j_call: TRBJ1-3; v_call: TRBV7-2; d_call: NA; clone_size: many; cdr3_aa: CASSFHSSSGNTIYF; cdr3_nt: TGTGCCAGCAGCTTTCACAGCAGCTCTGGAAACACCATATATTTT
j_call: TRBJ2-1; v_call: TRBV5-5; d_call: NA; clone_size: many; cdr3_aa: CASSFMQGLLDEQFF; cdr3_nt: TGTGCCAGCAGCTTCATGCAGGGCCTTTTGGATGAGCAGTTCTTC
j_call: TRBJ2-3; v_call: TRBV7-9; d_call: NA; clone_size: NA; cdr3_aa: CASANDSDGSDTQYF; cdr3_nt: TGTGCCAGCGCAAACGACAGTGATGGGTCAGATACGCAGTATTTT
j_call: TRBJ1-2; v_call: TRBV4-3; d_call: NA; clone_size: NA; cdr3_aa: CASGQDVGASYGYTF; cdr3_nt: TGCGCCAGCGGCCAAGATGTGGGGGCGAGCTATGGCTACACCTTC
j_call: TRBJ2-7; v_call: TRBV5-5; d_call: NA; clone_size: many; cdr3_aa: CASSLLSGGHYEQYF; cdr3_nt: TGTGCCAGCAGCTTGCTTTCCGGGGGACACTACGAGCAGTACTTC
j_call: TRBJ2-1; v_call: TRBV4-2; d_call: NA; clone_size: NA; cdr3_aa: CASSRDAVTGRRAYNEQFF; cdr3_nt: TGTGCCAGCAGCCGAGATGCGGTCACGGGTCGAAGAGCCTACAATGAGCAGTTCTTC
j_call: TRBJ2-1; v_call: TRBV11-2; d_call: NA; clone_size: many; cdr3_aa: CASSTYNEQFF; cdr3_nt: TGTGCCAGCAGCACCTACAATGAGCAGTTCTTC
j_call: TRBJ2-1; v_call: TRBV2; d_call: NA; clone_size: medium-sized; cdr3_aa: CASSSYNEQFF; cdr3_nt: TGTGCCAGCAGCTCCTACAATGAGCAGTTCTTC
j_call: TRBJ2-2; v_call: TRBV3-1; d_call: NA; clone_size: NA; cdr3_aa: CASNDRDFNTGELFF; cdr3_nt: TGTGCCAGCAACGACCGGGACTTCAACACCGGGGAGCTGTTTTTT
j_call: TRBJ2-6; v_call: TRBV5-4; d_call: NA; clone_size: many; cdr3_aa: CASSLEAGGANVLTF; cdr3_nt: TGTGCCAGCAGCTTGGAGGCGGGGGGGGCCAACGTCCTGACTTTC
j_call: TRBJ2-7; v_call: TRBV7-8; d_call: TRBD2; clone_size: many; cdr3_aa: CASSWRTSGGYEQYF; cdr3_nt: TGTGCCAGCAGCTGGCGGACTAGCGGGGGTTACGAGCAGTACTTC
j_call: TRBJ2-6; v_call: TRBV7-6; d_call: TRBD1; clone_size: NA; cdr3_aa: CASSHRDRVSGANVLAF; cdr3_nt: TGTGCCAGTAGCCACCGGGACAGGGTTTCTGGGGCCAACGTCCTGGCTTTC
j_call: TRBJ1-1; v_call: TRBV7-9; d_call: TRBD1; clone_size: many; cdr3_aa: CASSFRPGQGLNTEAFF; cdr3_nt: TGTGCCAGCAGCTTTCGTCCAGGACAGGGACTGAACACTGAAGCTTTCTTT
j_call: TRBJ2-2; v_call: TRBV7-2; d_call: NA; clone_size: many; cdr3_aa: CASSLLGLADNTGELFF; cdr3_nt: TGTGCCAGCAGCTTATTGGGGCTAGCTGATAACACCGGGGAGCTGTTTTTT
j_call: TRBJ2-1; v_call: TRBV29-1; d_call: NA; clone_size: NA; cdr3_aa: CSVESASWKSSYNEQFF; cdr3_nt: TGCAGCGTTGAAAGCGCTTCGTGGAAAAGCTCCTACAATGAGCAGTTCTTC
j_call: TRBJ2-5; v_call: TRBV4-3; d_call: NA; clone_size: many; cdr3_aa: CASSQYVQLPAQETQYF; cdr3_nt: TGCGCCAGCAGCCAATATGTACAACTCCCCGCCCAAGAGACCCAGTACTTC
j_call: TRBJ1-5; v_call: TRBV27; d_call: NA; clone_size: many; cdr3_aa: CASSTGGSSNQPQHF; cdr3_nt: TGTGCCAGCAGCACTGGGGGAAGTAGCAATCAGCCCCAGCATTTT
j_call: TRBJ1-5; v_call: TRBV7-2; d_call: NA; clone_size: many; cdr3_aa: CASSSGNQPQHF; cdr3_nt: TGTGCCAGCAGCTCAGGAAATCAGCCCCAGCATTTT
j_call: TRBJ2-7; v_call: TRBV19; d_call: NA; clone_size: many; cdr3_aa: CASSTRQDYYEQYF; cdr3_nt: TGTGCCAGTAGTACCCGACAGGACTACTACGAGCAGTACTTC
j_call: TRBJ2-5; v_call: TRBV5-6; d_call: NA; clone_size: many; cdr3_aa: CASSLGLASSETQYF; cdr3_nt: TGTGCCAGCAGCTTGGGGCTAGCGAGTTCTGAGACCCAGTACTTC
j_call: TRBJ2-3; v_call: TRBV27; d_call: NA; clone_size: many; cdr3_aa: CASSLVGRGGDTQYF; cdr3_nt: TGTGCCAGCAGTTTAGTTGGCAGGGGCGGAGATACGCAGTATTTT
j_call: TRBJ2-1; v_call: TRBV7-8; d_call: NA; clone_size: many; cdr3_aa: CASSLAQGFGLGEQFF; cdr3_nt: TGTGCCAGCAGCTTAGCGCAAGGGTTTGGGCTGGGCGAGCAGTTCTTC
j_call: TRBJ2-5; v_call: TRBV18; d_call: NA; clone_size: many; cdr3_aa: CASSRAPGAQETQYF; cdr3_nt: TGTGCCAGCTCCCGGGCCCCAGGGGCGCAAGAGACCCAGTACTTC
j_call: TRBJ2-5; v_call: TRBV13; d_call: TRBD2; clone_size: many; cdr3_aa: CASSRTSGRPWYQETQYF; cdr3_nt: TGTGCCAGCAGCCGGACTAGCGGGAGGCCCTGGTACCAAGAGACCCAGTACTTC